What follows is one TCR beta chain and its context. The antigen remains undetermined. Using immunoSEQ multiplex PCR, the repertoire was profiled, and TCRdb retains in-frame clones only, with some absent. Among around 82,000 clones listed, 88% were seen once. This sample is drawn from a study of OX40 agonist ivuxolimab in advanced cancers. Background on the study: Participants, around 80% male, averaged 60 years of age, ranging from roughly 23 to 80.

Findings and caveats of the study: At 0.1-3.0 mg/kg, partial responders had clonal expansion among the lowest observed.

This CDR3 spans 12 amino acids. Trimming stripped 7 bases from V and 6 bases from J, with 11 bases between. Per germline, CDR1 MDHEN and CDR2 SYDVKM. Anyone with autoimmune disease history or systemic immunosuppression was excluded. The V gene is TRBV28, the J gene TRBJ2-3, with no clear D. The receptor's source is an adult with an advanced solid tumor such as melanoma, head and neck, liver or kidney cancer. This sample comprised CD4+ or CD8+ T cells sorted from blood, obtained in a trial of the OX40 agonist ivuxolimab. CDR3 nucleotide sequence: TGTGCCAGCATCTCCCCCCTGGATACGCAGTATTTT. This encodes CASISPLDTQYF. The whole variable domain, remainder taken from reference TRBV28 and TRBJ2-3, is DVKVTQSSRYLVKRTGEKVFLECVQDMDHENMFWYRQDPGLGLRLIYFSYDVKMKEKGDIPEGYSVSREKKERFSLILESASTNQTSMYLCASISPLDTQYFGPGTRLTVL.